The clone carrying this T cell receptor (beta chain) was observed a handful of times. Antigen specificity is unknown. The data were obtained in a study of T cell repertoires in cytomegalovirus infection. About the research overall: HLA-B-restricted CMV epitopes that are well studied, plus recently identified HLA-C-restricted ones, were used by the study.

In TCRdb, the reads were re-called with MiXCR into one record per CDR3 protein. The sample yields around 800,000 distinct CDR3 sequences, approximately 30% seen once. The clonotype comes from a human donor in good health (CMV status not recorded). Some clones in this sample may be carry-over from other donors' samples. The sequenced sample was cultured CD8+ T cells from PBMCs, obtained from culture after CMV antigen stimulation.

This chain's CDR3 is CASSLYSRPYNEQFF. CDR3 bases: TGTGCCAGCAGTTTATATTCGAGACCCTACAATGAGCAGTTCTTC. The chain links TRBV27 to TRBJ2-1, with D unclear. The V and J ends lost 1 base and 2 bases respectively, with 9 bases between them. Germline V gene lookup returns CDR1 MNHEY and CDR2 SMNVEV (reference sequence). This CDR3 contains 15 residues.